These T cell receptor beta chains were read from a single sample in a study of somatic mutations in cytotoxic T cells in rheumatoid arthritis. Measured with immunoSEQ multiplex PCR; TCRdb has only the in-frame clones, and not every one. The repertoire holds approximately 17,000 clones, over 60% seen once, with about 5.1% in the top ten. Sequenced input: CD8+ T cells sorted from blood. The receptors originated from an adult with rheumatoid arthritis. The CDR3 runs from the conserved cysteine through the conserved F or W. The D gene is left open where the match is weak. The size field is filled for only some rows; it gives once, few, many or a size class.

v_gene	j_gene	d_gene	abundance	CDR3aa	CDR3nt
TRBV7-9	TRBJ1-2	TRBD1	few	CASSPTGGPVNYGYTF	TGTGCCAGCAGCCCTACAGGGGGCCCTGTTAACTATGGCTACACCTTC
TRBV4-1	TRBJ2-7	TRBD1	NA	CASSQPTTGAYEQYF	TGCGCCAGCAGCCAACCAACGACAGGGGCCTACGAGCAGTACTTC
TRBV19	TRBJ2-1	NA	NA	CASSIDSTTYNEQFF	TGTGCCAGTAGTATTGACTCTACGACCTACAATGAGCAGTTCTTC
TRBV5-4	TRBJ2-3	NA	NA	CASKTWPQGSTDTQYF	TGTGCCAGCAAAACGTGGCCTCAGGGGAGCACAGATACGCAGTATTTT
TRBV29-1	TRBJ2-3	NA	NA	CSVDQGRGRPTDTQYF	TGCAGCGTTGATCAGGGACGGGGCCGACCCACAGATACGCAGTATTTT
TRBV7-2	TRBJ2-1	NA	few	CASSASFNEQFF	TGTGCCAGCAGCGCTAGCTTCAATGAGCAGTTCTTC
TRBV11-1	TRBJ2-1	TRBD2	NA	CASSLGPSGRDNEQFF	TGTGCCAGCAGCTTAGGCCCTAGCGGGCGAGACAATGAGCAGTTCTTC
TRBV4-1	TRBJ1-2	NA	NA	CASSHQVFGESNGYTF	TGCGCCAGCAGCCACCAAGTTTTTGGGGAGTCGAATGGCTACACCTTC
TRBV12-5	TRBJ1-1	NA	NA	CASGLNREAVVAFF	TGTGCTAGTGGTTTAAACAGGGAGGCGGTAGTTGCTTTCTTT
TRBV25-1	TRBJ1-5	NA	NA	CASSPEGQPQHF	TGTGCCAGCAGCCCAGAAGGTCAGCCCCAGCATTTT
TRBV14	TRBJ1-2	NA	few	CASSQASTGNYGYTF	TGTGCCAGCAGCCAAGCCTCTACAGGGAACTATGGCTACACCTTC
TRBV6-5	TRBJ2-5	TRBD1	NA	CASSSDRGLGDQYF	TGTGCCAGCAGCTCGGACAGGGGGCTCGGAGACCAGTACTTC
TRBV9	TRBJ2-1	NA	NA	CASSASSGPSYNEQFF	TGTGCCAGCAGCGCGAGTAGCGGCCCCTCCTACAATGAGCAGTTCTTC
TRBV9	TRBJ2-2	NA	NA	CASSVKITGELFF	TGTGCCAGCAGCGTAAAGATCACCGGGGAGCTGTTTTTT
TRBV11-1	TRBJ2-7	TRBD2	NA	CASSAQVAGVSYEQYF	TGTGCCAGCAGCGCCCAAGTTGCGGGGGTTAGCTACGAGCAGTACTTC
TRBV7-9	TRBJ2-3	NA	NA	CASSLSSDTQYF	TGTGCCAGCAGCCTAAGTTCAGATACGCAGTATTTT
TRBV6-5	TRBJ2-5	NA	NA	CATTTSQETQYF	TGTGCCACCACCACTAGCCAAGAGACCCAGTACTTC
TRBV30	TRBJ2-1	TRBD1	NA	CAWSGPQGVEQFF	TGTGCCTGGAGTGGTCCCCAGGGGGTTGAGCAGTTCTTC
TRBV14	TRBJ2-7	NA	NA	CASSQTVDAYEQYF	TGTGCCAGCAGCCAGACGGTTGACGCCTACGAGCAGTACTTC
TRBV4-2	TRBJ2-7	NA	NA	CASTQGRGRSYEQYF	TGTGCCAGCACCCAGGGGAGGGGGCGATCCTACGAGCAGTACTTC
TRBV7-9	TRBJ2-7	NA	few	CASSAPLPGVGSYEQYF	TGTGCCAGCAGCGCCCCCCTCCCAGGGGTGGGGTCCTACGAGCAGTACTTC
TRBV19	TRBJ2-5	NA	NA	CASSIFPGPQETQYF	TGTGCCAGTAGTATCTTTCCGGGACCCCAAGAGACCCAGTACTTC
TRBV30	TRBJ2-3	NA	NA	CAWSFVRVSTDTQYF	TGTGCCTGGAGTTTTGTCAGGGTGAGCACAGATACGCAGTATTTT
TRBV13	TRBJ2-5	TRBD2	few	CASSLAGLAGGRETQYF	TGTGCCAGCAGCTTAGCCGGACTAGCGGGGGGGAGAGAGACCCAGTACTTC
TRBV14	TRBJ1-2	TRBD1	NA	CASSQFVTGGNYGYTF	TGTGCCAGCAGCCAATTTGTGACAGGGGGCAACTATGGCTACACCTTC
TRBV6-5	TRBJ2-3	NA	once	CASSYSSGTDTQYF	TGTGCCAGCAGTTACTCTTCAGGAACAGATACGCAGTATTTT
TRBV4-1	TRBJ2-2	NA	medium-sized	CASSRGRNTGELFF	TGCGCCAGCAGCCGGGGACGAAACACCGGGGAGCTGTTTTTT
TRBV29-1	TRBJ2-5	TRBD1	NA	CSVVRDRGPETQYF	TGCAGCGTTGTCCGGGACAGGGGTCCGGAGACCCAGTACTTC
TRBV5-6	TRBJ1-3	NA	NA	CASSLWDSSSGNTIYF	TGTGCCAGCAGCTTATGGGACTCAAGCTCTGGAAACACCATATATTTT
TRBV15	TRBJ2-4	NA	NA	CATSRDPDAGALNIQYF	TGTGCCACCAGCAGAGATCCCGATGCGGGGGCCTTAAACATTCAGTACTTC
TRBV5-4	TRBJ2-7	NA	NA	CASSSRAGDSYEQYF	TGTGCCAGCAGCTCCAGGGCTGGAGACTCCTACGAGCAGTACTTC
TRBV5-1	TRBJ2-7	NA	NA	CASSLDLQEQYF	TGCGCCAGCAGCTTGGACCTCCAGGAGCAGTACTTC
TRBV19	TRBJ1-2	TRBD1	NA	CASCGGDSHSNYGYTF	TGTGCCAGTTGTGGGGGGGACAGCCACAGTAACTATGGCTACACCTTC
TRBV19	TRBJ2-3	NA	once	CATNGQTDTQYF	TGTGCCACCAACGGACAGACAGATACGCAGTATTTT
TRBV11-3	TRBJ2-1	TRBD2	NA	CASSDRSSGGADEQFF	TGTGCCAGCAGCGACCGATCTAGCGGGGGGGCGGATGAGCAGTTCTTC
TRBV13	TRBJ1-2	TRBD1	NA	CASSSAQGMNYTF	TGTGCCAGCAGTTCGGCACAGGGGATGAACTACACCTTC
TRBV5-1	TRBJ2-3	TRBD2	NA	CASRISSGGALLSDTQYF	TGCGCCAGCAGAATATCTAGCGGGGGCGCGCTACTCTCAGATACGCAGTATTTT
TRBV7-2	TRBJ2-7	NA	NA	CASSLLAGVEQYF	TGTGCCAGCAGCTTATTGGCAGGGGTCGAGCAGTACTTC
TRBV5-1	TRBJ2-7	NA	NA	CASRSGSLEQYF	TGCGCCAGCAGGTCGGGCAGCCTCGAGCAGTACTTC
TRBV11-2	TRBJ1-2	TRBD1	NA	CASGEGADGYTF	TGTGCCAGCGGGGAGGGGGCGGATGGCTACACCTTC
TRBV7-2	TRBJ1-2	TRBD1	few	CASSSTGVYGYTF	TGTGCCAGCAGCTCGACAGGGGTCTATGGCTACACCTTC
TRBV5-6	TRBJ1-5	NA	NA	CASSLTGIGNQPQHF	TGTGCCAGCAGCCTCACCGGGATTGGCAATCAGCCCCAGCATTTT
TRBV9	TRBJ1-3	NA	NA	CASSEQGRGNTIYF	TGTGCCAGCAGCGAGCAGGGCCGCGGAAACACCATATATTTT
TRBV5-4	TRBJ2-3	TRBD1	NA	CASSLAGQGYGTDTQYF	TGTGCCAGCAGCTTGGCCGGACAGGGGTATGGCACAGATACGCAGTATTTT
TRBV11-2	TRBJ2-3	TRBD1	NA	CASRGQVSITDTQYF	TGTGCCAGCAGAGGACAGGTTTCCATCACAGATACGCAGTATTTT
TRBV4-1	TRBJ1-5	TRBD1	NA	CASSPSRTGMPQHF	TGCGCCAGCAGCCCCAGCCGGACAGGGATGCCCCAGCATTTT
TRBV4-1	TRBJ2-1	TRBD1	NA	CASSQDGDSHDEQFF	TGCGCCAGCAGCCAAGATGGGGACAGCCACGATGAGCAGTTCTTC
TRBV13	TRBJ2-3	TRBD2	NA	CASSFASGGSSTDTQYF	TGTGCCAGCAGCTTTGCCAGCGGGGGCTCTAGCACAGATACGCAGTATTTT
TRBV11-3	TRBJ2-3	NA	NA	CASSFRRSDTQYF	TGTGCCAGCAGCTTTAGGAGGTCAGATACGCAGTATTTT
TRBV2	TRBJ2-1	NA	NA	CATPRGGHEQFF	TGTGCCACACCTAGGGGCGGCCATGAGCAGTTCTTC
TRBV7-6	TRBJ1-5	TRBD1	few	CASSLRDSDQPQHF	TGTGCCAGCAGCTTAAGGGACAGTGATCAGCCCCAGCATTTT
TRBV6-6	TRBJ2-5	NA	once	CASVMRGRQETQYF	TGTGCCAGCGTCATGAGGGGAAGGCAAGAGACCCAGTACTTC
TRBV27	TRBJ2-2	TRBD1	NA	CASSLGQGGTGELFF	TGTGCCAGCAGCCTTGGACAGGGAGGCACCGGGGAGCTGTTTTTT
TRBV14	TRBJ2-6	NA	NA	CASSQAWGAGANVLTF	TGTGCCAGCAGCCAAGCCTGGGGTGCTGGGGCCAACGTCCTGACTTTC
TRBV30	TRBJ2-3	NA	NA	CAWSAGDTQYF	TGTGCCTGGTCTGCGGGGGATACGCAGTATTTT
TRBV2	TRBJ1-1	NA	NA	CASSDGGLRRASSTEAFF	TGTGCCAGCAGTGATGGGGGCCTTCGTAGGGCTTCGAGCACTGAAGCTTTCTTT
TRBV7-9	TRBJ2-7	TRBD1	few	CASSTGGQQYF	TGTGCCAGCAGTACAGGGGGCCAGCAGTACTTC
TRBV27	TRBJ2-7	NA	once	CASSLVVGQRQYF	TGTGCCAGCAGTTTGGTGGTTGGTCAGCGGCAGTACTTC